These 27 T cell receptor beta chains were sequenced from one sample in a study of T cell responses to AZD1222 COVID-19 vaccine. Clones were read by immunoSEQ multiplex PCR, and TCRdb kept only the in-frame ones, dropping some. The repertoire consists of about 120,000 clones, with around 92% occurring once and the leading ten covering approximately 1%. The material was peripheral blood, obtained on day 0 of AZD1222 vaccination. These receptors all stem from an adult in good health.

This chain joins TRBV7-9 and TRBJ2-5; 9 bases line up with TRBD1. From germline, CDR1 is SEHNR and CDR2 FQNEAQ (reference sequence). Losses at the gene ends were 5 bases for V and 4 bases for J; bases not matched to a gene: 14. The CDR3 sequence is 17 residues long. The CDR3, as DNA: TGTGCCAGCAGCCGGATTGCCCGGGACAGGGTAGGAGAGACCCAGTACTTC. It is translated as CASSRIARDRVGETQYF. The entire variable domain, with the rest obtained from reference TRBV7-9 and TRBJ2-5, is as follows: DTGVSQNPRHKITKRGQNVTFRCDPISEHNRLYWYRQTLGQGPEFLTYFQNEAQLEKSRLLSDRFSAERPKGSFSTLEIQRTEQGDSAMYLCASSRIARDRVGETQYFGPGTRLLVL.

The chain carries TRBV25-1 and TRBJ2-2, with 15 nucleotides matching TRBD2. V shed 6 bases, J shed 1 base, and the junction held 3 bases outside the gene matches. Germline assignment: CDR1 MGHDK and CDR2 SYGVNS. The CDR3 consists of 17 residues. As DNA, the CDR3 is TGTGCCAGCAGGGGACTAGCGGGAGGTAGGAACACCGGGGAGCTGTTTTTT. Its translation is CASRGLAGGRNTGELFF.

CDR3 coding DNA: TGCGCCAGCAGCTTGGCAAGGGCAACTAATGAAAAACTGTTTTTT. Its protein product is CASSLARATNEKLFF. The V call is TRBV5-1, the J call TRBJ1-4; no clear D. The CDR3 is 15 residues long. V shed 0 bases and J shed 0 bases, with 6 bases lying between them. Germline CDR1 SGHRS, CDR2 YFSETQ. Full variable domain (missing parts from reference TRBV5-1 and TRBJ1-4): KAGVTQTPRYLIKTRGQQVTLSCSPISGHRSVSWYQQTPGQGLQFLFEYFSETQRNKGNFPGRFSGRQFSNSRSEMNVSTLELGDSALYLCASSLARATNEKLFFGSGTQLSVL.

J is TRBJ2-3 and V is TRBV7-8; D gene uncertain. The CDR3 covers 13 residues. V was shortened by 3 bases and J by 4 bases, with 8 bases between the two germline ends. Per germline, CDR1 SGHVS and CDR2 FQNEAQ. The CDR3 reads CASSFYAADTQYF. The CDR3 nucleotides read TGTGCCAGCAGCTTTTACGCGGCAGATACGCAGTATTTT.

The CDR3 DNA reads TGTGCCAGTGGGACAGGGGGACCCTACACCTTC. Protein: CASGTGGPYTF. The chain has TRBV19 and TRBJ1-2, with 11 bases aligning to TRBD1. CDR3 length: 11 amino acids. Germline trimming cut 8 bases from V and 10 bases from J; bases unmatched to any gene: 3. From germline, CDR1 is LNHDA and CDR2 SQIVND (reference sequence).

This clone was recorded once. The V call is TRBV27, the J call TRBJ1-2; D is uncertain. The CDR3 contains 13 residues. The V end was cut by 2 bases, the J end by 4 bases, with 8 bases between. The germline V gene encodes CDR1 MNHEY and CDR2 SMNVEV (reference sequence). The chain's CDR3 is CASSLRDGYGYTF. In DNA form, the CDR3 reads TGTGCCAGCAGTTTACGGGATGGCTATGGCTACACCTTC.

This sequence joins TRBV27 and TRBJ2-7, with D maybe TRBD1 (5 bases). Germline V gene lookup returns CDR1 MNHEY and CDR2 SMNVEV (reference sequence). CDR3 length equals 16 residues. V lost 5 bases, J lost 1 base, and 18 bases lay in between. Here the CDR3 reads CASSPSVGALSYEQYF. For the CDR3, the DNA is TGTGCCAGCAGTCCTTCGGTAGGGGCGCTTTCCTACGAGCAGTACTTC.

The chain combines TRBV5-1 with TRBJ1-5; 8 bases map to TRBD1. The CDR3 spans 15 residues. CDR1 is SGHRS, CDR2 YFSETQ, per germline. J was trimmed by 1 base and V by 4 bases; bases with no gene match: 4. CDR3 nucleotide sequence: TGCGCCAGCAGCCTACAGGGGGGAAGCAATCAGCCCCAGCATTTT. Its protein is CASSLQGGSNQPQHF.

V and J are TRBV10-1 and TRBJ2-1; 9 positions match TRBD2. CDR1 is WNHNN and CDR2 is SYGVQD in the germline V gene (reference sequence). Trimming removed 2 bases from V and 7 bases from J; junction bases left unmatched: 6. The CDR3 extends over 15 amino acids. The CDR3 loop is CASSEVAGGPNEQFF. The DNA for the CDR3 is TGCGCCAGCAGTGAGGTGGCGGGAGGGCCGAATGAGCAGTTCTTC.

The chain combines TRBV7-9 with TRBJ2-2; D remains ambiguous. The CDR3 has 14 residues. Germline CDR1 and CDR2: SEHNR and FQNEAQ (reference sequence). Trimming shortened V by 6 bases and J by 1 base, and 9 bases separated the two germline ends. The CDR3 loop reads CASSRRENTGELFF. The CDR3 coding sequence is TGTGCCAGCAGTCGAAGAGAGAACACCGGGGAGCTGTTTTTT.

This chain joins TRBV5-1 and TRBJ2-1; a weak D match, TRBD1 (6 bases). Trimming left V 4 bases short and J 2 bases short, with 16 bases between. The CDR3 sequence is 16 residues long. Germline CDR1 and CDR2: SGHRS and YFSETQ. The CDR3 reads CASSPEVGAAYNEQFF. DNA for the CDR3: TGCGCCAGCAGCCCGGAGGTGGGGGCAGCCTACAATGAGCAGTTCTTC.

V gene TRBV19 combines with J gene TRBJ1-2; D unresolved. The germline gives CDR1 LNHDA, CDR2 SQIVND (reference sequence). The CDR3 consists of 13 residues. The germline V and J ends were trimmed by 6 bases and 10 bases, with 18 bases remaining between them. The CDR3 DNA reads as TGTGCCAGTAGAAGAGAAGTGTATGGAGACTACACCTTC. It yields the protein CASRREVYGDYTF. The full variable domain, in which reference TRBV19 and TRBJ1-2 provide the parts outside the CDR3, is DGGITQSPKYLFRKEGQNVTLSCEQNLNHDAMYWYRQDPGQGLRLIYYSQIVNDFQKGDIAEGYSVSREKKESFPLTVTSAQKNPTAFYLCASRREVYGDYTFGSGTRLTVV.

The chain employs TRBV7-8 and TRBJ2-3; D perhaps matches TRBD1 (7 bases). Trimming took off 4 bases at V and 7 bases at J, with 21 bases between the two ends. The CDR3 is 16 residues long. Germline assignment: CDR1 SGHVS and CDR2 FQNEAQ. The CDR3 spells CASSYQTQGGMYTQYF. The CDR3 DNA is TGTGCCAGCAGCTACCAAACGCAGGGGGGAATGTATACGCAGTATTTT.

This chain links TRBV12-3 or TRBV12-4 with TRBJ1-2; 7 bases are a match to TRBD1. J lost 4 bases, V lost 5 bases, and 4 bases had no gene match. The CDR3 spans 13 residues. The CDR3, as DNA: TGTGCCAGCAGTACAGGGGTAGCCTATGGCTACACCTTC. Translation: CASSTGVAYGYTF.

This sequence joins TRBV5-1 and TRBJ2-3; no clear D. Germline CDR1 SGHRS, CDR2 YFSETQ. Trimming removed 2 bases at V and 0 bases at J, with 10 bases between. The CDR3 is 15 residues long. The CDR3 coding sequence is TGCGCCAGCAGCTTAGGCAGCTCTAGCACAGATACGCAGTATTTT. Translating gives CASSLGSSSTDTQYF.

The CDR3 is CASSQDRMNEKLFF. DNA for the CDR3: TGTGCCAGCAGCCAGGACAGGATGAATGAAAAACTGTTTTTT. The J gene is TRBJ1-4, the V gene TRBV7-9, with 7 bases fitting TRBD1. CDR1 is SEHNR, CDR2 FQNEAQ, per germline (reference sequence). There are 14 residues in the CDR3. V shed 5 bases and J 5 bases; nucleotides not matched to a gene: 5.

With respect to this clone: The same CDR3 can be traced to other DNA sequences in this sample. The chain links TRBV5-1 to TRBJ1-5, with D possibly being TRBD1 (6 bases). CDR3 size: 14 residues. The germline CDR1 and CDR2 sequences are SGHRS and YFSETQ. The germline V and J ends were trimmed by 8 bases and 4 bases, with 16 bases remaining between them. This chain's CDR3 is CASSLSGANQPQHF. The DNA for the CDR3 is TGCGCCAGTTCCTTATCGGGGGCAAATCAGCCCCAGCATTTT.

This clone appeared a few times. The chain has TRBV6-5 and TRBJ1-2; TRBD1 might be the D (5 bases). V shed 7 bases and J shed 8 bases, with 20 bases lying between them. In germline, CDR1 is MNHEY, CDR2 SVGAGI. The CDR3 is made up of 14 amino acids. This chain's CDR3 is CASTARGVLGGYTF. In DNA, the CDR3 is TGTGCCAGCACCGCAAGAGGGGTCTTGGGGGGCTACACCTTC.

The V gene is TRBV9, the J gene TRBJ1-2; the match to TRBD1 covers 7 bases. This CDR3 region has 17 residues. Germline CDR1 reads SGDLS; CDR2 reads YYNGEE. The junction had 14 bases not matched to a gene; V was cut back by 6 bases and J by 0 bases. The CDR3 DNA reads TGTGCCAGCACCATGTTTATAGGGGGACAGACTAACTATGGCTACACCTTC. This gives the protein CASTMFIGGQTNYGYTF.

The chain links TRBV5-1 to TRBJ2-3; D not certain. The CDR3 is made up of 16 amino acids. Germline loops: CDR1 SGHRS, CDR2 YFSETQ. The ends were cut back, 0 bases at V and 4 bases at J, with 15 bases in the middle. The CDR3 bases are TGCGCCAGCAGCTTGGAGACTTTCCCCAATGCAGATACGCAGTATTTT. This encodes CASSLETFPNADTQYF.

This chain joins TRBV27 and TRBJ2-1; 14 nucleotides match TRBD2. V gave up 3 bases and J gave up 0 bases; unmatched junction bases: 7. Germline-derived CDR1 and CDR2 are MNHEY and SMNVEV (reference sequence). The CDR3 has 19 residues. The CDR3 DNA is TGTGCCAGCAGTTTCCGACTAGCGGGAGGGTCGAGCTCCTACAATGAGCAGTTCTTC. Translation gives CASSFRLAGGSSSYNEQFF.

DNA for the CDR3: TGCGCCAGCAGCCCGGGAGGGACAGGGATCAATGAGCAGTTCTTC. Encoded protein: CASSPGGTGINEQFF. The genes are TRBV5-1 and TRBJ2-1, with D possibly being TRBD1 (9 bases). Germline V gene lookup returns CDR1 SGHRS and CDR2 YFSETQ. The V end was cut by 4 bases, the J end by 6 bases, with 17 bases between. The CDR3 runs 15 residues.

This chain links TRBV28 with TRBJ1-2; the match to TRBD1 covers 9 bases. Germline V gene data show CDR1 as MDHEN and CDR2 as SYDVKM. The junction had 16 bases not matched to a gene; V was cut back by 8 bases and J by 6 bases. The CDR3 spans 16 residues. The CDR3 is CASEGDRGGLVNGYTF. CDR3 sequence (DNA): TGTGCCAGCGAGGGAGACAGGGGGGGCCTGGTAAATGGCTACACCTTC.

The rearrangement uses TRBV11-3 and TRBJ2-2, with D hard to call. Looked up from germline, CDR1 is SGHNT and CDR2 is YENEEA. Deletions cut 3 bases from V and 6 bases from J, with 5 bases between. The CDR3 loop spans 12 amino acids. The CDR3 is CASSFRSGELFF. The CDR3 DNA is TGTGCCAGCAGCTTTAGGTCCGGGGAGCTGTTTTTT.

V usage is TRBV19 and J usage is TRBJ2-1; 11 positions match TRBD2. From germline, CDR1 is LNHDA and CDR2 SQIVND (reference sequence). V lost 3 bases to trimming and J lost 7 bases; unmatched junction nucleotides: 5. The CDR3 is 15 residues long. CDR3 amino acids: CASSIRTSGLNEQFF. For the CDR3, the DNA is TGTGCCAGTAGTATTCGGACTAGCGGGTTGAATGAGCAGTTCTTC.

V gene TRBV19 combines with J gene TRBJ1-3; D gene unclear. Trimming took off 7 bases at V and 1 base at J, with 11 bases between the two ends. The CDR3 length is 14 residues. Germline assignment: CDR1 LNHDA and CDR2 SQIVND (reference sequence). The CDR3 nucleotides are TGTGCCAGTACTCCGGGGAGTTCTGGAAACACCATATATTTT. Its protein is CASTPGSSGNTIYF.

The rearrangement joins TRBV11-3 to TRBJ2-5, with D tentatively TRBD2 (6 bases). Trimming took 1 base from V and 2 from J, leaving 11 bases between them. This CDR3 is built from 15 residues. Germline values: CDR1 SGHNT, CDR2 YENEEA. The CDR3 DNA sequence: TGTGCCAGCAGCTTAGGGGGGGAGAGGCAAGAGACCCAGTACTTC. Its translation is CASSLGGERQETQYF.